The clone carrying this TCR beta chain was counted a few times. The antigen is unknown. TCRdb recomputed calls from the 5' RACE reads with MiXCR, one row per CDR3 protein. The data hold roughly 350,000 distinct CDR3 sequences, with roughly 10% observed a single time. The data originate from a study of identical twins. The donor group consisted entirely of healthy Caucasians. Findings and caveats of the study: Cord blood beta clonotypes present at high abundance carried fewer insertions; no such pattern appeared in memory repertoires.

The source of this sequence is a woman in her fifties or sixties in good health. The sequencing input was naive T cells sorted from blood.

As DNA, the CDR3 is TGTGCCAGCAGCCTTGCCCCGCGAGATGAGCAGTTCTTC. Protein product: CASSLAPRDEQFF. V and J are TRBV7-8 and TRBJ2-1; D is undetermined. There are 13 residues in the CDR3. CDR1 and CDR2 from the germline V gene are SGHVS and FQNEAQ. The V end lost 5 bases, the J end lost 8 bases, and 13 bases lay between the germline ends. The whole variable domain, remainder taken from reference TRBV7-8 and TRBJ2-1, is GAGVSQSPRYKVAKRGQDVALRCDPISGHVSLFWYQQALGQGPEFLTYFQNEAQLDKSGLPSDRFFAERPEGSVSTLKIQRTQQEDSAVYLCASSLAPRDEQFFGPGTRLTVL.